Below, 24 T cell receptor beta chains from the same sample are listed, as sequenced in a study of tissue T cells after allogeneic stem cell transplantation (dated by TCRdb to between 2021 and 2024). The time point label, as the study defines it: human tissue collected at research (rapid) autopsy. Library prep was done by the immunoSEQ multiplex PCR assay. Here the immuneACCESS table is served through TCRdb, limited to in-frame sequences with V and J called. Missing clones are a known gap in these copies; in checked studies unresolved V genes cover under half, and the rest lacks a known reason. This sample lists about 9,400 clones; under 80% were detected once. The top ten clones comprise approximately 24% of the sample. The sequences come from tissue from the stomach, collected at autopsy. Receptors were obtained from a male donor aged 60 or older with lung cancer.

The chain is built from TRBV28 and TRBJ1-4, with 8 nucleotides matching TRBD1. CDR3 length: 16 residues. With V trimmed by 5 bases and J by 3 bases, 8 bases remained unmatched. The germline CDR1 and CDR2 sequences are MDHEN and SYDVKM. In DNA, the CDR3 is TGTGCCAGCAGTCAGCAGGGGGCGCGAGCTAATGAAAAACTGTTTTTT. Translated, it gives CASSQQGARANEKLFF.

CDR3 sequence: CASSLRVGTAGGYTF. CDR3 sequence (DNA): TGTGCCAGCAGTTTGAGGGTGGGGACCGCGGGGGGCTACACCTTC. The chain has TRBV27 and TRBJ1-2, with D perhaps matching TRBD1 (5 bases). The CDR3 contains 15 residues. The ends were cut back, 3 bases at V and 8 bases at J, with 19 bases in the middle. From germline, CDR1 is MNHEY and CDR2 SMNVEV (reference sequence).

The rearrangement joins TRBV3-1 (or the pseudogene TRBV3-2) to TRBJ2-3, with 7 bases fitting TRBD1. The V gene's germline CDR1 is LGHDT and CDR2 YNNKEL (reference sequence). The V and J ends lost 1 base and 6 bases, in that order; junction bases with no gene match: 16. The CDR3 has 18 residues. The CDR3 nucleotides are TGTGCCAGCAGCCAAGGATTTTTACGGGACAGTTATTACGATACGCAGTATTTT. The encoded protein is CASSQGFLRDSYYDTQYF.

CDR3 DNA sequence: TGCAGCGTCAGGACAGCCTCCTATGGCTACACCTTC. It encodes CSVRTASYGYTF. This sequence joins TRBV29-1 and TRBJ1-2; D might be TRBD1 (6 bases). Germline loops: CDR1 SQVTM, CDR2 ANQGSEA. V lost 6 bases and J 4 bases, leaving 12 bases between the germline ends. This CDR3 has 12 amino acids.

V gene TRBV29-1 combines with J gene TRBJ1-3; TRBD1 might be the D (6 bases). CDR3 length equals 13 residues. V lost 8 bases and J 0 bases, leaving 11 bases between the germline ends. Germline CDR1 reads SQVTM; CDR2 reads ANQGSEA. The CDR3 DNA follows: TGCAGCTGTGGACAGTCCTCTGGAAACACCATATATTTT. It yields the protein CSCGQSSGNTIYF.

The chain joins TRBV7-8 to TRBJ1-2; D is ambiguous. The germline V and J ends were trimmed by 0 bases and 14 bases, with 13 bases remaining between them. There are 12 residues in the CDR3. Germline-derived CDR1 and CDR2 are SGHVS and FQNEAQ. The CDR3 spells CASSLAVSNYTF. CDR3 in DNA: TGTGCCAGCAGCTTAGCCGTCTCTAATTATACCTTC.

The chain combines TRBV6-5 with TRBJ2-7; TRBD2 matches at 9 bases. Per germline, CDR1 MNHEY and CDR2 SVGAGI. This CDR3 contains 15 residues. With 4 bases clipped from V and 3 bases from J, the junction kept 7 bases outside the gene matches. The CDR3 protein is CASSLGLAGIYEQYF. CDR3 in DNA: TGTGCCAGCAGTTTGGGTCTAGCGGGAATCTACGAGCAGTACTTC.

This clone was observed a handful of times. The chain joins TRBV11-2 to TRBJ1-4; 7 bases are a match to TRBD1. The trim removed 2 bases at V and 4 bases at J, leaving 1 base unmatched. The CDR3 sequence is 14 residues long. In germline, CDR1 is SGHAT, CDR2 FQNNGV. The CDR3 DNA reads as TGTGCCAGCAGCTTATGGGACAGTAATGAAAAACTGTTTTTT. This gives the protein CASSLWDSNEKLFF.

The table lists this clone with a few counts. This sequence joins TRBV5-4 and TRBJ1-6, with D possibly matching TRBD1 (6 bases). CDR3 size: 14 residues. Germline V CDR1 and CDR2: SGHNT, YYREEE (reference sequence). Trimming stripped 1 base from V and 8 bases from J, with 10 bases between. In DNA form, the CDR3 reads TGTGCCAGCAGCTTGACAGGGCGGTATTCACCCCTCCACTTT. Translating it yields CASSLTGRYSPLHF.

The gene calls are TRBV19 and TRBJ2-5; a weak D match, TRBD1 (5 bases). V gave up 4 bases and J gave up 5 bases, with 14 bases separating them. The CDR3 spans 14 residues. CDR1 and CDR2 from the germline V gene are LNHDA and SQIVND (reference sequence). CDR3 in DNA: TGTGCCAGTAGTACGCGGACATTTAGCGAGACCCAGTACTTC. Translated, it gives CASSTRTFSETQYF. The full variable domain, its missing parts supplied by reference TRBV19 and TRBJ2-5, is DGGITQSPKYLFRKEGQNVTLSCEQNLNHDAMYWYRQDPGQGLRLIYYSQIVNDFQKGDIAEGYSVSREKKESFPLTVTSAQKNPTAFYLCASSTRTFSETQYFGPGTRLLVL.

The gene calls are TRBV5-1 and TRBJ1-4; tentatively, D is TRBD1 (5 bases). This CDR3 is 15 amino acids long. Germline values: CDR1 SGHRS, CDR2 YFSETQ. V gave up 0 bases and J gave up 3 bases, with 9 bases separating them. DNA for the CDR3: TGCGCCAGCAGCTTGGAGGGGTCTTCTAATGAAAAACTGTTTTTT. The encoded protein is CASSLEGSSNEKLFF.

V is TRBV24-1 and J is TRBJ2-5; D tentatively reads TRBD1 or TRBD2 (5 bases each). CDR3 size: 14 residues. Per the germline V gene, CDR1 is KGHDR and CDR2 is SFDVKD. Trimming removed 3 bases from V and 4 bases from J, with 11 bases in between. The CDR3 here is CATSDPAGTETQYF. In nucleotides, the CDR3 is TGTGCCACCAGTGATCCCGCAGGGACAGAGACCCAGTACTTC.

The V and J genes are TRBV6-5 and TRBJ2-3, with D unresolved. V was pared by 7 bases and J by 6 bases, with 17 bases between. The germline V gene encodes CDR1 MNHEY and CDR2 SVGAGI. This CDR3 is built from 14 residues. This chain's CDR3 is CASIKGGRSDTQYF. CDR3 nucleotide sequence: TGTGCCAGCATCAAGGGCGGCAGGAGTGATACGCAGTATTTT.

The chain recombines TRBV6-5 with TRBJ1-1; possible D gene TRBD1, 5 bases. This CDR3 region has 13 residues. Trimming stripped 6 bases from V and 4 bases from J, with 12 bases between. Germline V lookup: CDR1 MNHEY, CDR2 SVGAGI. CDR3 in DNA: TGTGCCAGCAGGCCCGGGGCGGGCACTGAAGCTTTCTTT. This encodes CASRPGAGTEAFF.

On this clone: Relative to the germline gene, one junction end is altered; a read error may explain this. V usage is TRBV11-2 and J usage is TRBJ2-7, with 8 bases fitting TRBD2. There are 12 residues in the CDR3. The germline V gene has CDR1 SGHAT and CDR2 FQNNGV. DNA for the CDR3: TGTGCCAGCAGCTCACCGATGGGGACTAGGATCTTC. The encoded protein is CASSSPMGTRIF.

V gene TRBV7-9 combines with J gene TRBJ1-6; possible D gene TRBD1, 5 bases. The CDR3 covers 15 residues. Deletions cut 5 bases from V and 5 bases from J, with 13 bases between. Germline values: CDR1 SEHNR, CDR2 FQNEAQ (reference sequence). CDR3 sequence: CASSASGGDNSPLHF. CDR3 bases: TGTGCCAGCAGCGCTTCGGGGGGGGATAATTCACCCCTCCACTTT.

The rearrangement joins TRBV7-2 to TRBJ1-4; D is uncertain. The CDR3 runs 15 residues. Germline loops: CDR1 SGHTA, CDR2 FQGNSA. V was clipped by 4 bases and J by 5 bases, with 14 bases between them. The CDR3 nucleotides read TGTGCCAGCAGCTCTAGACTCCGGGGAAATGAAAAACTGTTTTTT. Its translation is CASSSRLRGNEKLFF.

The genes are TRBV5-1 and TRBJ2-5, with unresolved D. CDR1 is SGHRS and CDR2 is YFSETQ in the germline V gene. The CDR3 covers 14 residues. Trimming removed 0 bases at V and 0 bases at J, with 6 bases between. The CDR3 coding sequence is TGCGCCAGCAGCTTGGGGCAGGACCAAGAGACCCAGTACTTC. It encodes CASSLGQDQETQYF.

The chain couples TRBV18 to TRBJ1-1; weak D call: TRBD1 (6 bases). Germline CDR1 and CDR2: KGHSH and LQKENI. Trimming removed 6 bases from V and 2 bases from J, with 13 bases in between. The CDR3 runs 14 residues. CDR3 protein: CASSGTLSNTEAFF. The CDR3 DNA sequence: TGTGCCAGCTCGGGGACACTTTCAAACACTGAAGCTTTCTTT. Filled out from reference TRBV18 and TRBJ1-1, the complete variable domain reads NAGVMQNPRHLVRRRGQEARLRCSPMKGHSHVYWYRQLPEEGLKFMVYLQKENIIDESGMPKERFSAEFPKEGPSILRIQQVVRGDSAAYFCASSGTLSNTEAFFGQGTRLTVV.

The gene calls are TRBV5-4 and TRBJ2-2; 7 bases map to TRBD2. The CDR3 has 16 amino acids. Looked up from germline, CDR1 is SGHNT and CDR2 is YYREEE (reference sequence). V was pared by 0 bases and J by 7 bases, with 9 bases of the junction left unmatched. CDR3: CASSLGTSIINGELFF. CDR3 nucleotides: TGTGCCAGCAGCTTGGGGACTAGTATCATTAACGGGGAGCTGTTTTTT.

The CDR3 DNA reads as TGTGCCAGCAGGCGGACAGGGTCGAATTCACCCCTCCACTTT. Its translation: CASRRTGSNSPLHF. This chain uses TRBV27 with TRBJ1-6; 8 nucleotides line up with TRBD1. Germline-derived CDR1 and CDR2 are MNHEY and SMNVEV (reference sequence). This CDR3 has 14 amino acids. V lost 6 bases, J lost 7 bases, and 5 bases stayed unmatched.

The J gene is TRBJ2-5, the V gene TRBV24-1, with D maybe TRBD1 (6 bases). V lost 4 bases, J lost 4 bases, and 15 bases lay in between. The CDR3 covers 15 residues. Germline V lookup: CDR1 KGHDR, CDR2 SFDVKD. The CDR3 here is CATSEPTGKGETQYF. The CDR3 DNA reads as TGTGCCACCAGTGAGCCTACAGGGAAGGGAGAGACCCAGTACTTC.

The chain has TRBV11-2 and TRBJ1-1; D is perhaps TRBD1 (6 bases). The germline CDR1 and CDR2 sequences are SGHAT and FQNNGV. The ends were cut back, 2 bases at V and 10 bases at J, with 8 bases in the middle. The CDR3 totals 11 residues. The chain's CDR3 is CASSLRGGAFF. The CDR3 DNA reads TGTGCCAGCAGCTTAAGGGGGGGAGCTTTCTTT.

V and J are TRBV7-2 and TRBJ1-5; TRBD1 is a possible D gene (5 bases). CDR1 is SGHTA, CDR2 FQGNSA, per germline. This CDR3 has 15 amino acids. The V gene lost 2 bases and the J gene lost 6 bases, with 14 bases spanning the gap. The CDR3 nucleotides are TGTGCCAGCAGCTTAACTGCGGATCAGGGTCAGCCCCAGCATTTT. Amino acids: CASSLTADQGQPQHF.